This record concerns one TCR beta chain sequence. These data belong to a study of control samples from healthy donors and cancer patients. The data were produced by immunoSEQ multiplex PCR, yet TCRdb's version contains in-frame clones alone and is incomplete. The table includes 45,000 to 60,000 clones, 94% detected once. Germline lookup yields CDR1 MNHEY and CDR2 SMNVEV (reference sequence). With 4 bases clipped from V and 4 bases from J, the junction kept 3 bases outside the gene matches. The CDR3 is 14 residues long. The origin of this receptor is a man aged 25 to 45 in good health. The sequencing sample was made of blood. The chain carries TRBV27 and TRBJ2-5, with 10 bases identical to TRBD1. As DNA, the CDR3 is TGTGCCAGCAGTTCCCGACAGGGGGCAGAGACCCAGTACTTC. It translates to CASSSRQGAETQYF.